Sequencing of this TCR beta chain was carried out in a study of Tregs in tolerant kidney transplant recipients. About the study: The nonmyeloablative bone marrow transplants came from related graft donors, with transient mixed chimerism. Study-wide findings and caveats: The small number of patients limits these findings pending further validation. Tregs expanded with activated donor B cells seemed most donor-specific.

Unstimulated regulatory T cells (CD4+CD25+CD127-), CD4+CD25- non-regulatory cells, CD4 and CD8 cells were FACS-sorted from thawed PBMCs. Regarding this clone: Its matching antigen is unknown. The CDR3 end is not reached by the read, which stops 3 residues before it; the germline J gene fills it in.

Looked up from germline, CDR1 is GTSNPN and CDR2 is SVGIG (reference sequence). The CDR3 is 15 amino acids. Trimming stripped 1 base from V and 2 bases from J, with 13 bases between. The table came from immunoSEQ multiplex PCR; TCRdb's copy has only in-frame clones and leaves some out. The table for this sample gives tens of thousands of clones. This TCR was sampled from a human donor who received a combined kidney and bone marrow transplant. This material consisted of CD8+ T cells from blood, taken before the transplant. The chain employs TRBV30 and TRBJ2-3, with D possibly being TRBD1 (6 bases). The CDR3 region is CAWSAIQGLTDTQYF. The part of the CDR3 DNA that was read is TGTGCCTGGAGTGCTATACAGGGCCTCACAGATACG.